This T cell receptor (beta chain) came from a study of cytomegalovirus exposure and HLA in healthy donors. The study's findings and limits: In vitro work confirmed that three CMV-associated chains recognize CMV antigens.

To note about this clone: Its cognate antigen is unknown.

V shed 0 bases and J shed 2 bases, with 16 bases lying between them. In germline, CDR1 is SGHDN, CDR2 FVKESK. The CDR3 extends over 17 amino acids. Profiled with immunoSEQ multiplex PCR; TCRdb holds only in-frame clones, not every one. The data hold about 400,000 clones, with roughly 85% observed a single time. The V gene is TRBV14, the J gene TRBJ2-5, with D unclear. Input material: PBMCs. The TCR was taken from a woman aged 18-29 years in good health and CMV-seronegative. CDR3 sequence: CASSQDEERYLQETQYF. In DNA form, the CDR3 reads TGTGCCAGCAGCCAAGATGAAGAACGATATCTACAAGAGACCCAGTACTTC.